This T cell receptor (beta chain) was captured by sequencing in a study of T cell responses to AZD1222 COVID-19 vaccine. General observations from the study: The study reported that nearly half of spike-specific TCRs target unmutated variant regions. Without day 14 samples, only post-peak T cell repertoires were studied. Among AZD1222 vaccinees, only five or six were seropositive at baseline. Among the donors, most were white British and more were female, and clonal diversity was possibly underestimated.

A word on this clone: Its antigen is as yet unknown.

The data were produced by immunoSEQ multiplex PCR, yet TCRdb's version contains in-frame clones alone and is incomplete. The repertoire has 120,000 to 150,000 clones, roughly 90% of them found once; the top ten carry roughly 4%. The receptor's source is an adult who received the AZD1222 COVID-19 vaccine. The sample consisted of peripheral blood, taken 28 days after the second AZD1222 dose.

The CDR3 loop is CASSRWATPGNTGELFF. The CDR3 DNA reads TGTGCCAGCAGCCGATGGGCCACTCCGGGGAACACCGGGGAGCTGTTTTTT. The J gene is TRBJ2-2, the V gene TRBV14; D uncertain. Germline V gene lookup returns CDR1 SGHDN and CDR2 FVKESK. Trimming stripped 4 bases from V and 1 base from J, with 16 bases between. There are 17 residues in the CDR3.